The rows below give T cell receptor beta chains drawn from one sample of a study of cytomegalovirus exposure and HLA in healthy donors. TCRdb keeps only in-frame clones here, not all; method: immunoSEQ multiplex PCR. This table holds more than 85,000 clones, almost 70% found once. The sequenced sample was PBMCs. These receptors originate from a man aged 25-45 years in good health and CMV-seronegative. CDR3s include the opening cysteine and the closing phenylalanine or tryptophan. A D gene is named only where the DNA matches it firmly. Some rows have no size entry. The others give once, few or many, or a class for an expanded clone.

v_call	d_call	j_call	clone_size	cdr3_nt	cdr3_aa
TRBV7-2	NA	TRBJ1-1	NA	TGTGCCAGCAGCTTAGGTGGCCAGATGAACACTGAAGCTTTCTTT	CASSLGGQMNTEAFF
TRBV6-1	TRBD1	TRBJ1-1	NA	TGTGCCAGCAGTGACGGGACAGGGAGGAACACTGAAGCTTTCTTT	CASSDGTGRNTEAFF
TRBV7-9	NA	TRBJ2-5	NA	TGTGCCAGCAGCTTTGGAGGGCAAGAGACCCAGTACTTC	CASSFGGQETQYF
TRBV19	TRBD1	TRBJ1-2	NA	TGTGCCAGTAGTATAAGGCCGGGACAGTCTAACTATGGCTACACCTTC	CASSIRPGQSNYGYTF
TRBV11-1	NA	TRBJ2-7	once	TGTGCCAGCAGCTTGGACAGTCACTCCTACGAGCAGTACTTC	CASSLDSHSYEQYF
TRBV5-1	NA	TRBJ1-1	NA	TGCGCCAGCAGCCGACTGGGAGGTGCCACTGAAGCTTTCTTT	CASSRLGGATEAFF
TRBV4-3	TRBD1	TRBJ2-2	few	TGCGCCAGCAGCCAGGGACAGGGGGCGCCCGGGGAGCTGTTTTTT	CASSQGQGAPGELFF
TRBV6-6	NA	TRBJ1-1	NA	TGTGCCAGCAGTACGCAGCGAGGAAACACTGAAGCTTTCTTT	CASSTQRGNTEAFF
TRBV7-9	TRBD1	TRBJ1-1	NA	TGTGCCAGCAGCAACTACAGGGGCACTGAAGCTTTCTTT	CASSNYRGTEAFF
TRBV7-9	NA	TRBJ2-5	once	TGTGCCAGCAGCTTACTAGTGTCGTTTTGGGAAGAGACCCAGTACTTC	CASSLLVSFWEETQYF
TRBV19	NA	TRBJ1-1	few	TGTGCCAGTAGTCGCCTTGGGAGTACGACTGAAGCTTTCTTT	CASSRLGSTTEAFF
TRBV25-1	NA	TRBJ1-2	NA	TGTGCCAGCAGTCATCTCGCGGGGCGTGGCTACACCTTC	CASSHLAGRGYTF
TRBV11-3	NA	TRBJ1-1	once	TGTGCCAGCAGCTCTCCGGGAGACACTGAAGCTTTCTTT	CASSSPGDTEAFF
TRBV7-3	NA	TRBJ2-7	NA	TGTGCCAGCAGCTTACATGGAGGGCCCCGGGGCGAGCAGTACTTC	CASSLHGGPRGEQYF
TRBV27	NA	TRBJ2-3	once	TGTGCCAGCAGTTTATCGAGGGCCCGAGGGGAGGCAGATACGCAGTATTTT	CASSLSRARGEADTQYF
TRBV11-3	NA	TRBJ2-1	NA	TGTGCCAGCAGCTTAGGACTTGTTAATGAGCAGTTCTTC	CASSLGLVNEQFF
TRBV14	TRBD1	TRBJ1-1	few	TGTGCCAGCAGCCAGATACACAGGGGCTTAGCAGTTAACACTGAAGCTTTCTTT	CASSQIHRGLAVNTEAFF
TRBV30	NA	TRBJ1-5	NA	TGTGCCTGGAGTAGGGGTCCGGATCAGCCCCAGCATTTT	CAWSRGPDQPQHF
TRBV7-3	TRBD2	TRBJ2-6	NA	TGTGCCAGCAGCATGACTAGCGGAGTCTCTGGGGCCAACGTCCTGACTTTC	CASSMTSGVSGANVLTF
TRBV2	NA	TRBJ2-4	NA	TGTGCCAGCAGTGAAGGTTGGGGACAAGGCAAAAACATTCAGTACTTC	CASSEGWGQGKNIQYF
TRBV5-1	NA	TRBJ2-1	NA	TGCGCCAGCAGCCCCCGACAGGGAAAGGGAGGCAATGAGCAGTTCTTC	CASSPRQGKGGNEQFF
TRBV4-3	NA	TRBJ2-5	NA	TGCGCCAGCAGCCCCAACCCCAGCGGAAAGGGGACCCAGTACTTC	CASSPNPSGKGTQYF
TRBV21-1	NA	TRBJ1-5	NA	TGTGCCAGCAGCAAGGGAACAGGGCTATCTCAGCCCCAGCATTTT	CASSKGTGLSQPQHF
TRBV5-6	NA	TRBJ2-2	few	TGTGCCAGCAGCCGCGGGCGGGGAGTTAACACCGGGGAGCTGTTTTTT	CASSRGRGVNTGELFF
TRBV6-1	TRBD2	TRBJ2-5	NA	TGTGCCAGCAGTGTTAAAGCGGGAGTAAGAGAGACCCAGTACTTC	CASSVKAGVRETQYF
TRBV7-2	TRBD2	TRBJ2-7	NA	TGTGCCAGCAGCTTAGGGGGCCAGCGGGGATCCTACGAGCAGTACTTC	CASSLGGQRGSYEQYF